This passage covers 25 T cell receptor beta chains from one sample sequenced in a study of OX40 agonist ivuxolimab in advanced cancers. This table comes from immunoSEQ multiplex PCR, and its TCRdb copy is limited to in-frame clones, with some not included. The sample shows approximately 52,000 clones, nearly 85% of them seen only once. The sequences come from CD4+ or CD8+ T cells sorted from blood, collected in a trial of the OX40 agonist ivuxolimab. The receptors derive from an adult with an advanced solid tumor such as melanoma, head and neck, liver or kidney cancer.

Only one count was recorded for this clone. For the CDR3, the DNA is TGTGCCAGCAGCTTGACCGGGGCGGGGGGGCCGAGCCATACGCAGTATTTT. The encoded protein is CASSLTGAGGPSHTQYF. The rearrangement links TRBV7-2 to TRBJ2-3, with 9 bases lining up with TRBD2. J lost 7 bases, V lost 3 bases, and 14 bases had no gene match. This CDR3 is 17 amino acids long. CDR1 SGHTA and CDR2 FQGNSA come from the germline V gene.

The chain combines TRBV30 with TRBJ2-5; D is unclear. Germline V lookup: CDR1 GTSNPN, CDR2 SVGIG (reference sequence). V lost 7 bases to trimming and J lost 4 bases, with 4 bases between them. The CDR3 loop spans 9 amino acids. The CDR3: CASGETQYF. CDR3 DNA: TGTGCCTCTGGAGAGACCCAGTACTTC.

The genes are TRBV6-4 and TRBJ1-6, with D possibly being TRBD1 (5 bases). The CDR3 runs to 14 residues. Germline V lookup: CDR1 MRHNA, CDR2 SNTAGT. The V gene lost 0 bases and the J gene lost 8 bases, with 8 bases spanning the gap. CDR3 DNA: TGTGCCAGCAGTGACTCGGTAGGGGATTCACCCCTCCACTTT. This sequence encodes CASSDSVGDSPLHF.

This rearrangement joins TRBV30 to TRBJ1-2; perhaps TRBD1 as D (5 bases). Germline assignment: CDR1 GTSNPN and CDR2 SVGIG (reference sequence). This CDR3 contains 13 residues. V was clipped by 0 bases and J by 4 bases, with 9 bases between them. The CDR3 region is CAWSVNGGYGYTF. DNA for the CDR3: TGTGCCTGGAGTGTAAATGGGGGCTATGGCTACACCTTC.

This clone was counted a few times. The rearrangement uses TRBV30 and TRBJ1-4, with 7 nucleotides matching TRBD1. Trimming at V came to 8 bases and at J to 3 bases, leaving 9 bases not matched to a gene. Germline V gene sequence: CDR1 GTSNPN, CDR2 SVGIG (reference sequence). This CDR3 has 14 amino acids. The CDR3 region is CAGKQGYSNEKLFF. For the CDR3, the DNA is TGTGCCGGAAAACAGGGGTACTCTAATGAAAAACTGTTTTTT.

CDR3 nucleotide sequence: TGTGCCAGCTCGGGCTGGAGGGAGGACAATGAGCAGTTCTTC. Amino acids: CASSGWREDNEQFF. The genes are TRBV6-5 and TRBJ2-1, with D maybe TRBD2 (6 bases). Trimming cost V 8 bases and J 5 bases, with 16 bases left between them. CDR1 and CDR2 from the germline V gene are MNHEY and SVGAGI. This CDR3 has 14 amino acids.

The CDR3 coding sequence is TGTGCCAGCGGTCAGACTGGGCAGCCCCAGCATTTT. Translated, it gives CASGQTGQPQHF. The chain recombines TRBV11-2 with TRBJ1-5; D gene ambiguous. Germline V gives CDR1 SGHAT, CDR2 FQNNGV. V lost 8 bases to trimming and J lost 7 bases, with 12 bases between them. The CDR3 spans 12 residues.

The gene calls are TRBV4-1 and TRBJ2-2; TRBD2 matches at 9 bases. V lost 6 bases to trimming and J lost 5 bases; unmatched junction nucleotides: 13. CDR1 MGHRA and CDR2 YSYEKL come from the germline V gene. The CDR3 is 17 amino acids. In nucleotides, the CDR3 is TGCGCCAGCAGACATAGCGGGGGCTATAAAAGGACCGGGGAGCTGTTTTTT. Its protein is CASRHSGGYKRTGELFF.

The count of this clone is one. The rearrangement joins TRBV23-1 to TRBJ2-7; no reliable D call. TRBV23-1 is designated an ORF whose function remains uncertain. CDR3 length equals 12 residues. V dropped 3 bases and J dropped 6 bases, with 9 bases sitting between them. The CDR3 bases are TGCGCCAGCAGTCAGTCTATTGGCGAGCAGTACTTC. It yields the protein CASSQSIGEQYF.

This clone was seen only a few times. This rearrangement joins TRBV5-5 to TRBJ1-2; possibly TRBD1 for D (5 bases). The germline CDR1 and CDR2 sequences are SGHKS and YYEKEE (reference sequence). V shed 5 bases and J shed 4 bases, with 24 bases lying between them. This CDR3 spans 17 amino acids. CDR3 coding DNA: TGTGCCAGCAGTCCCTTTACTGTCCAGGGTTGGGTCTATGGCTACACCTTC. Amino acids: CASSPFTVQGWVYGYTF.

The chain recombines TRBV29-1 with TRBJ1-2, with a weak D call TRBD1 (5 bases). Trimming removed 4 bases from V and 2 bases from J, with 11 bases in between. Germline V gives CDR1 SQVTM, CDR2 ANQGSEA. The CDR3 is 13 residues long. The CDR3 nucleotides read TGCAGCGTTGTCAGGGACTCGAACTATGGCTACACCTTC. This gives the protein CSVVRDSNYGYTF.

This clone came up once. The chain joins TRBV19 to TRBJ2-4, with TRBD1 as a possible D gene (5 bases). Trimming removed 1 base at V and 10 bases at J, with 14 bases between. This CDR3 contains 14 residues. Per the germline V gene, CDR1 is LNHDA and CDR2 is SQIVND (reference sequence). In DNA form, the CDR3 reads TGTGCCAGTAGTATAGCAGGGAATAGTCCGATTCAGTACTTC. Residues: CASSIAGNSPIQYF.

For the CDR3, the DNA is TGTGCCAGTTCGGGACAGGGGAGGGTGCAGTACTTC. This encodes CASSGQGRVQYF. This sequence joins TRBV19 and TRBJ2-7; 10 positions match TRBD1. The junction had 7 bases not matched to a gene; V was cut back by 8 bases and J by 9 bases. Germline values: CDR1 LNHDA, CDR2 SQIVND (reference sequence). The CDR3 is made up of 12 amino acids.

The J gene is TRBJ2-1, the V gene TRBV7-6, with 10 nucleotides matching TRBD2. The germline CDR1 and CDR2 sequences are SGHVS and FNYEAQ. The CDR3 length is 14 residues. The V and J ends lost 5 bases and 9 bases, in that order; junction bases with no gene match: 7. In DNA form, the CDR3 reads TGTGCCAGCAGCCCAAGCGGGGGGGCATTTGAGCAGTTCTTC. Amino acids: CASSPSGGAFEQFF. Using reference TRBV7-6 and TRBJ2-1 for the parts outside the CDR3, the full variable domain is GAGVSQSPRYKVTKRGQDVALRCDPISGHVSLYWYRQALGQGPEFLTYFNYEAQQDKSGLPNDRFSAERPEGSISTLTIQRTEQRDSAMYRCASSPSGGAFEQFFGPGTRLTVL.

This chain uses TRBV19 with TRBJ1-5, with 7 bases identical to TRBD1. Germline V gives CDR1 LNHDA, CDR2 SQIVND (reference sequence). V gave up 5 bases and J gave up 0 bases; unmatched junction bases: 16. The CDR3 contains 19 residues. CDR3 protein: CASSPPPGQITYSNQPQHF. In DNA form, the CDR3 reads TGTGCCAGTAGTCCCCCACCGGGACAGATAACATATAGCAATCAGCCCCAGCATTTT.

This chain connects TRBV5-1 to TRBJ2-6; D unresolved. Germline V gives CDR1 SGHRS, CDR2 YFSETQ. The CDR3 runs 15 residues. With 0 bases removed from V and 1 base from J, the gap between germline ends came to 5 bases. The CDR3 region is CASSLAPSGANVLTF. In DNA form, the CDR3 reads TGCGCCAGCAGCTTGGCCCCTTCTGGGGCCAACGTCCTGACTTTC.

This clone came up a few times. V gene TRBV9 combines with J gene TRBJ1-2; D is perhaps TRBD1 (6 bases). Looked up from germline, CDR1 is SGDLS and CDR2 is YYNGEE. V lost 3 bases, J lost 7 bases, and 16 bases lay in between. This CDR3 spans 14 amino acids. CDR3: CASSAELGGAGYTF. In DNA form, the CDR3 reads TGTGCCAGCAGCGCCGAACTAGGGGGGGCTGGCTACACCTTC.

The CDR3: CASSYYRDSYEQYF. In DNA, the CDR3 is TGTGCCAGCAGTTACTACAGGGACTCCTACGAGCAGTACTTC. This sequence joins TRBV6-5 and TRBJ2-7; D possibly corresponds to TRBD1 (6 bases). The germline V and J ends were trimmed by 1 base and 0 bases, with 7 bases remaining between them. The germline V gene has CDR1 MNHEY and CDR2 SVGAGI. The CDR3 has 14 amino acids.

The V call is TRBV19, the J call TRBJ2-5, with D perhaps assigned TRBD1 or TRBD2 (6 bases each). CDR3 length: 16 amino acids. V lost 0 bases to trimming and J lost 5 bases, with 16 bases between them. Germline-derived CDR1 and CDR2 are LNHDA and SQIVND (reference sequence). The CDR3 sequence is CASSIESLGGRETQYF. In DNA form, the CDR3 reads TGTGCCAGTAGTATAGAGAGTTTGGGGGGCCGTGAGACCCAGTACTTC.

The chain is built from TRBV19 and TRBJ2-1, with TRBD1 identical over 12 bases. J was trimmed by 9 bases and V by 4 bases; bases with no gene match: 7. The CDR3 is made up of 15 amino acids. Germline V gives CDR1 LNHDA, CDR2 SQIVND (reference sequence). The CDR3 nucleotides read TGTGCCAGTAGTACCCCGGGACAGGGGGCCATTGAGCAGTTCTTC. Translation gives CASSTPGQGAIEQFF. The entire variable domain, with the rest obtained from reference TRBV19 and TRBJ2-1, is as follows: DGGITQSPKYLFRKEGQNVTLSCEQNLNHDAMYWYRQDPGQGLRLIYYSQIVNDFQKGDIAEGYSVSREKKESFPLTVTSAQKNPTAFYLCASSTPGQGAIEQFFGPGTRLTVL.

The chain carries TRBV7-9 and TRBJ2-1; the D gene is possibly TRBD1 (7 bases). Germline V lookup: CDR1 SEHNR, CDR2 FQNEAQ (reference sequence). This CDR3 is 15 amino acids long. V lost 1 base and J 8 bases, leaving 15 bases between the germline ends. CDR3 nucleotide sequence: TGTGCCAGCAGCTTAGTATCAGGAGGGGGCCATGAGCAGTTCTTC. This gives the protein CASSLVSGGGHEQFF.

The chain couples TRBV7-2 to TRBJ2-3; TRBD2 might be the D (6 bases). The CDR3 sequence is 13 residues long. Per germline, CDR1 SGHTA and CDR2 FQGNSA. Deletions cut 1 base from V and 7 bases from J, with 9 bases between. The CDR3 here is CASSLGGENTQYF. CDR3 nucleotide sequence: TGTGCCAGCAGCTTAGGGGGGGAAAATACGCAGTATTTT.

V is TRBV6-5 and J is TRBJ1-2; D gene ambiguous. Trimming removed 3 bases from V and 7 bases from J, with 15 bases in between. The CDR3 is 14 residues long. Per the germline V gene, CDR1 is MNHEY and CDR2 is SVGAGI. The CDR3 here is CASSYSSQVLGYTF. In DNA, the CDR3 is TGTGCCAGCAGTTATTCAAGCCAGGTCCTTGGCTACACCTTC.

Here the CDR3 DNA reads TGTGCCATCAGTGGTACAGGGGTCTCCTACGAGCAGTACTTC. This gives the protein CAISGTGVSYEQYF. J is TRBJ2-7 and V is TRBV10-3; 7 nucleotides align to TRBD1. V shed 4 bases and J 0 bases; nucleotides not matched to a gene: 3. The CDR3 totals 14 residues. Germline CDR1 reads ENHRY; CDR2 reads SYGVKD.

This clone occurred once. V and J are TRBV19 and TRBJ1-5; a possible D gene is TRBD1 (6 bases). The V end lost 0 bases, the J end lost 6 bases, and 27 bases lay between the germline ends. Germline CDR1 is LNHDA and CDR2 is SQIVND (reference sequence). The CDR3 is 20 amino acids. For the CDR3, the DNA is TGTGCCAGTAGTATAGAGGACCCGGGACATTATCCCCCGGTGCCTCAGCCCCAGCATTTT. This codes for CASSIEDPGHYPPVPQPQHF. Full variable domain (rest looked up from reference TRBV19 and TRBJ1-5): DGGITQSPKYLFRKEGQNVTLSCEQNLNHDAMYWYRQDPGQGLRLIYYSQIVNDFQKGDIAEGYSVSREKKESFPLTVTSAQKNPTAFYLCASSIEDPGHYPPVPQPQHFGDGTRLSIL.